The 3 T cell receptor beta chains below come from one sample, sequenced in a study of shared clonotypes between healthy human individuals (dated by TCRdb to 2020 to 2022). The library relied on the immunoSEQ multiplex PCR assay. TCRdb's version of the immuneACCESS table is confined to in-frame rearrangements and falls short of the full clone set. An unresolved V gene accounts for under half of the shortfall where checked; the remainder is of unknown origin. The sample profile shows a few million clones; more than 90% of them were found once. 0.14% of the sample rests with the top ten. The sample taken for sequencing was naive CD4+ T cells sorted from blood. The intended sense of this specimen's cell subset or site label: CD45RA+ positively selected. These receptors came from a man aged 18 to 30 in good health.

Details on this clone: Different DNA sequences within this sample yield the same CDR3. The chain is built from TRBV18 and TRBJ2-7, with TRBD2 identical over 9 bases. This CDR3 has 14 residues. With V trimmed by 3 bases and J by 3 bases, 3 bases remained unmatched. Germline V gene sequence: CDR1 KGHSH, CDR2 LQKENI. CDR3 sequence reads: CASSPTSGYYEQYF. The CDR3 nucleotides are TGTGCCAGCTCACCCACTAGCGGGTACTACGAGCAGTACTTC.

V is TRBV21-1 and J is TRBJ2-3. TRBV21-1 is described as a pseudogene. The CDR3 has 11 amino acids. Here the CDR3 DNA reads TGTGCCAGCGGCCAGCCAGATACGCAGTATTTT. It is translated as CASGQPDTQYF.

The CDR3 DNA is TGCGCCAGCAGCATGGGACTAGCGGGACGCTACGAGCAGTACTTC. Translated, it gives CASSMGLAGRYEQYF. This sequence joins TRBV5-1 and TRBJ2-7; 13 bases are shared with TRBD2. The CDR3 is 15 residues long. Germline loops: CDR1 SGHRS, CDR2 YFSETQ. V shed 4 bases, J shed 3 bases, and the junction held 4 bases outside the gene matches.